What follows is one TCR beta chain and its context. What it binds is unknown. The V end lost 1 base, the J end lost 7 bases, and 9 bases lay between the germline ends. The CDR3 covers 13 residues. Germline V CDR1 and CDR2: SGHNT, YYREEE (reference sequence). The repertoire was sequenced with immunoSEQ multiplex PCR; TCRdb's copy has only in-frame clones and lacks some. Among 55,000 to 80,000 clones listed, 89% were seen once. These data originate in a study of OX40 agonist ivuxolimab in advanced cancers. Overall study: Patients received ivuxolimab, an agonistic anti-OX40 (CD134) antibody. Checkpoint inhibitors had been given previously to under 50% of patients. Broader study findings: Doses of 0.1 to 3.0 mg/kg were accompanied by clonal expansion of CD4+ and CD8+ blood T cells by week 6.

Anyone with autoimmune disease history or systemic immunosuppression was excluded. This sample comprised CD4+ or CD8+ T cells sorted from blood, obtained in a trial of the OX40 agonist ivuxolimab. The chain has TRBV5-4 and TRBJ2-1, with D perhaps TRBD2 (7 bases). This TCR came from an adult with an advanced solid tumor such as melanoma, head and neck, liver or kidney cancer. CDR3 coding DNA: TGTGCCAGCAGCTTGCGGGGGGCAAATGAGCAGTTCTTC. Translation: CASSLRGANEQFF.